A single sample is the source of the 11 T cell receptor beta chains below, sequenced in a study of OX40 agonist ivuxolimab in advanced cancers. The repertoire was sequenced with immunoSEQ multiplex PCR; TCRdb's copy has only in-frame clones and lacks some. The sample records roughly 60,000 clones, about 82% being singletons. Specimen: CD4+ or CD8+ T cells sorted from blood, collected in a trial of the OX40 agonist ivuxolimab. These receptors all stem from an adult with an advanced solid tumor such as melanoma, head and neck, liver or kidney cancer.

The CDR3 nucleotides read TGCGCCAGCAGCCCGGTAAGAAATTCACCCCTCCACTTT. As protein: CASSPVRNSPLHF. The chain joins TRBV4-1 to TRBJ1-6; unclear D gene. The CDR3 has 13 amino acids. Trimming cost V 4 bases and J 7 bases, with 8 bases left between them. Germline loops: CDR1 MGHRA, CDR2 YSYEKL.

The chain joins TRBV10-3 to TRBJ1-5, with D perhaps TRBD1 (6 bases). Germline CDR1 and CDR2: ENHRY and SYGVKD. The CDR3 spans 14 residues. V was pared by 4 bases and J by 2 bases, with 9 bases between. The CDR3 here is CAISGGARNQPQHF. In DNA, the CDR3 is TGTGCCATCAGTGGGGGGGCGCGCAATCAGCCCCAGCATTTT.

The chain uses TRBV7-2 and TRBJ2-7, with D unresolved. Germline CDR1 and CDR2: SGHTA and FQGNSA. The CDR3 is made up of 12 amino acids. V gave up 4 bases and J gave up 3 bases, with 7 bases separating them. The CDR3 DNA reads TGTGCCAGCAGCTCTCCCGGCTACGAGCAGTACTTC. Translation gives CASSSPGYEQYF.

The J gene is TRBJ1-2, the V gene TRBV10-3; TRBD1 matches 8 bases. The V and J ends lost 8 bases and 7 bases, in that order; junction bases with no gene match: 9. Germline CDR1 ENHRY, CDR2 SYGVKD. The CDR3 has 13 residues. CDR3 sequence reads: CAIGTGGLSGYTF. In DNA, the CDR3 is TGTGCCATCGGTACAGGGGGTTTGAGTGGCTACACCTTC.

The rearrangement joins TRBV11-3 to TRBJ2-5; no clear D. V was trimmed by 5 bases and J by 5 bases, leaving 9 bases between them. Germline CDR1 reads SGHNT; CDR2 reads YENEEA. The CDR3 is 12 residues long. The CDR3 here is CASSRLSETQYF. In DNA form, the CDR3 reads TGTGCCAGCAGCCGCTTGTCGGAGACCCAGTACTTC.

The chain employs TRBV5-1 and TRBJ2-2; D might be TRBD2 (5 bases). V gave up 6 bases and J gave up 0 bases, with 12 bases separating them. The CDR3 totals 15 residues. Germline V lookup: CDR1 SGHRS, CDR2 YFSETQ. Here the CDR3 DNA reads TGCGCCAGCATAAAGGACTTACCGAACACCGGGGAGCTGTTTTTT. It translates to CASIKDLPNTGELFF.

The J gene is TRBJ2-7, the V gene TRBV7-2, with D possibly called TRBD1 or TRBD2 (5 bases each). The CDR3 has 14 amino acids. Trimming shortened V by 6 bases and J by 1 base, and 13 bases separated the two germline ends. Per germline, CDR1 SGHTA and CDR2 FQGNSA. CDR3 residues: CASSYRDGSYEQYF. Here the CDR3 DNA reads TGTGCCAGCAGTTACCGGGACGGGTCCTACGAGCAGTACTTC.

This chain links TRBV28 with TRBJ1-4; 8 bases are a match to TRBD1. Trimming removed 7 bases from V and 10 bases from J; junction bases left unmatched: 8. CDR1 and CDR2 (germline): MDHEN, SYDVKM. The CDR3 extends over 13 amino acids. CDR3 loop: CASTLQGGGKLFF. In DNA, the CDR3 is TGTGCCAGCACATTACAGGGGGGTGGAAAACTGTTTTTT.

This chain links TRBV6-5 with TRBJ1-2; possibly TRBD1 for D (5 bases). With 4 bases removed from V and 4 bases from J, the gap between germline ends came to 10 bases. The length of the CDR3 is 13 residues. Germline V CDR1 and CDR2: MNHEY, SVGAGI. The CDR3 here is CASSSGTVYGYTF. CDR3 in DNA: TGTGCCAGCAGTTCCGGGACGGTCTATGGCTACACCTTC.

The chain has TRBV2 and TRBJ1-5, with unresolved D. The CDR3 totals 15 residues. V lost 7 bases to trimming and J lost 0 bases, with 13 bases between them. Looked up from germline, CDR1 is SNHLY and CDR2 is FYNNEI. The CDR3 sequence: CASTRTQYSNQPQHF. The CDR3 nucleotides read TGTGCCAGCACCAGAACACAGTATAGCAATCAGCCCCAGCATTTT.

The gene calls are TRBV11-2 and TRBJ1-5; D gene ambiguous. This CDR3 contains 15 residues. Germline V gene sequence: CDR1 SGHAT, CDR2 FQNNGV. Trimming took 1 base from V and 0 from J, leaving 7 bases between them. This chain's CDR3 is CASSLGTGSNQPQHF. The CDR3 nucleotides read TGTGCCAGCAGCTTAGGGACGGGTAGCAATCAGCCCCAGCATTTT. Drawing the rest from reference TRBV11-2 and TRBJ1-5, the complete variable domain is EAGVAQSPRYKIIEKRQSVAFWCNPISGHATLYWYQQILGQGPKLLIQFQNNGVVDDSQLPKDRFSAERLKGVDSTLKIQPAKLEDSAVYLCASSLGTGSNQPQHFGDGTRLSIL.